These 17 T cell receptor beta chains were all obtained from the same sample, sequenced in a study of blood T cell repertoires in COVID-19. Assay: immunoSEQ multiplex PCR; the TCRdb copy retains only in-frame clones and omits some. Of some 70,000 clones listed, 80% to 90% are singletons. The sequencing sample was made of peripheral blood. The origin of the receptors is a middle-aged man with active COVID-19.

The chain carries TRBV5-8 and TRBJ1-3; no clear D. Germline CDR1 is SGHTS and CDR2 is YDEGEE. V lost 4 bases to trimming and J lost 0 bases, with 17 bases between them. The length of the CDR3 is 17 residues. For the CDR3, the DNA is TGTGCCAGCAGCCCGCAGCGGTCCAGGAGCTCTGGAAACACCATATATTTT. Its protein is CASSPQRSRSSGNTIYF.

The chain employs TRBV7-9 and TRBJ2-5; TRBD2 matches at 7 bases. The CDR3 covers 16 residues. Germline V gene lookup returns CDR1 SEHNR and CDR2 FQNEAQ (reference sequence). J was trimmed by 3 bases and V by 2 bases; bases with no gene match: 9. CDR3 DNA: TGTGCCAGCAGCTTACCAGCGGGGATCGAAAAAGAGACCCAGTACTTC. Amino acids: CASSLPAGIEKETQYF.

V and J are TRBV5-1 and TRBJ2-2, with 16 bases identical to TRBD2. Trimming at V came to 2 bases and at J to 6 bases, leaving 4 bases not matched to a gene. The CDR3 is made up of 17 amino acids. Germline V CDR1 and CDR2: SGHRS, YFSETQ. The CDR3 reads CASSFGTSGGAAGELFF. CDR3 DNA sequence: TGCGCCAGCAGCTTTGGGACTAGCGGGGGGGCCGCCGGGGAGCTGTTTTTT.

In this sample, this clone turned up a few times. The chain couples TRBV7-9 to TRBJ2-2; the match to TRBD1 covers 9 bases. The CDR3 consists of 15 residues. Germline V gives CDR1 SEHNR, CDR2 FQNEAQ (reference sequence). The V segment lost 5 bases and the J segment 6 bases; nucleotides outside the gene matches: 7. This chain's CDR3 is CASSPRDRVSGELFF. In DNA, the CDR3 is TGTGCCAGCAGCCCACGGGACAGGGTGTCCGGGGAGCTGTTTTTT.

V usage is TRBV15 and J usage is TRBJ1-3; D is unresolved. The V end was cut by 0 bases, the J end by 3 bases, with 15 bases between. Germline assignment: CDR1 LNHNV and CDR2 YYDKDF (reference sequence). The CDR3 contains 17 residues. The CDR3 spells CATSRDLAARFGNTIYF. Written as DNA, the CDR3 is TGTGCCACCAGCAGAGATTTAGCGGCCCGGTTTGGAAACACCATATATTTT.

A single count supports this clone. The gene calls are TRBV6-6 and TRBJ1-1; 10 positions agree with TRBD1. The CDR3 is 17 amino acids. Germline assignment: CDR1 MNHNY and CDR2 SVGAGI (reference sequence). V lost 5 bases, J lost 1 base, and 10 bases stayed unmatched. The CDR3, as DNA: TGTGCCAGCAGTCCTACGGACAGGGGGGTCAGGAACACTGAAGCTTTCTTT. It specifies CASSPTDRGVRNTEAFF.

V gene TRBV6-5 combines with J gene TRBJ2-3, with 10 positions matching TRBD2. The CDR3 extends over 14 amino acids. Germline assignment: CDR1 MNHEY and CDR2 SVGAGI. J lost 5 bases, V lost 10 bases, and 9 bases had no gene match. The CDR3: CATKSGRGGDTQYF. The CDR3 DNA reads TGTGCCACGAAGAGCGGGAGGGGGGGAGATACGCAGTATTTT.

The chain couples TRBV7-6 to TRBJ1-1; maybe TRBD1 (5 bases). Germline CDR1 and CDR2: SGHVS and FNYEAQ. The V end lost 5 bases, the J end lost 4 bases, and 20 bases lay between the germline ends. The CDR3 is 16 residues long. CDR3 protein: CASSPIGGGGGTEAFF. Written as DNA, the CDR3 is TGTGCCAGCAGCCCAATCGGGGGGGGAGGAGGCACTGAAGCTTTCTTT.

V gene TRBV19 combines with J gene TRBJ2-1; 11 nucleotides line up with TRBD2. The CDR3 contains 15 residues. Germline CDR1 LNHDA, CDR2 SQIVND (reference sequence). Trimming took 4 bases from V and 6 from J; bases not matched to a gene: 5. CDR3 residues: CASSTLAGGSNEQFF. CDR3 nucleotide sequence: TGTGCCAGTAGTACCCTAGCGGGGGGCTCCAATGAGCAGTTCTTC. Together with reference TRBV19 and TRBJ2-1, the CDR3 gives the full variable domain: DGGITQSPKYLFRKEGQNVTLSCEQNLNHDAMYWYRQDPGQGLRLIYYSQIVNDFQKGDIAEGYSVSREKKESFPLTVTSAQKNPTAFYLCASSTLAGGSNEQFFGPGTRLTVL.

This chain joins TRBV30 and TRBJ1-2; tentative D call: TRBD1 (5 bases). Trimming removed 0 bases from V and 8 bases from J, with 13 bases in between. CDR1 and CDR2 (germline): GTSNPN, SVGIG (reference sequence). The CDR3 has 13 amino acids. Here the CDR3 reads CAWSVGQGGGYTF. CDR3 nucleotides: TGTGCCTGGAGTGTAGGGCAGGGAGGAGGCTACACCTTC.

This chain uses TRBV10-3 with TRBJ2-7, with a possible D match to TRBD1 (6 bases). The ends were cut back, 6 bases at V and 6 bases at J, with 15 bases in the middle. Germline CDR1 ENHRY, CDR2 SYGVKD. The CDR3 length is 13 residues. Here the CDR3 reads CAISRDTAGEQYF. The CDR3 region has the DNA TGTGCCATCAGCCGGGACACTGCGGGCGAGCAGTACTTC.

This clone was recorded once. The CDR3 sequence: CASSLVGQNTGELFF. DNA of the CDR3: TGCGCCAGCAGCTTGGTAGGACAGAACACCGGGGAGCTGTTTTTT. The chain uses TRBV5-1 and TRBJ2-2; D is possibly TRBD1 (5 bases). V lost 0 bases to trimming and J lost 1 base, with 7 bases between them. This CDR3 contains 15 residues. Germline values: CDR1 SGHRS, CDR2 YFSETQ.

V usage is TRBV5-4 and J usage is TRBJ2-1, with 10 bases identical to TRBD2. This CDR3 spans 15 amino acids. Germline V gene data show CDR1 as SGHNT and CDR2 as YYREEE (reference sequence). The J segment lost 2 bases and the V segment lost 4 bases, leaving 3 bases of the junction unmatched. CDR3 amino acids: CASSPSGGAYNEQFF. CDR3 DNA sequence: TGTGCCAGCAGCCCCAGCGGGGGGGCCTACAATGAGCAGTTCTTC. Complete variable domain (other parts from reference TRBV5-4 and TRBJ2-1): ETGVTQSPTHLIKTRGQQVTLRCSSQSGHNTVSWYQQALGQGPQFIFQYYREEENGRGNFPPRFSGLQFPNYSSELNVNALELDDSALYLCASSPSGGAYNEQFFGPGTRLTVL.

V is TRBV18 and J is TRBJ2-5, with 11 bases matching TRBD2. The CDR3 extends over 17 amino acids. The V gene end was trimmed by 5 bases and the J gene end by 3 bases; junction bases not matched to a gene: 11. Per germline, CDR1 KGHSH and CDR2 LQKENI. The DNA of the CDR3 is TGTGCCAGCTCATACTCCGGGACTAGCGGAGCCAAAGAGACCCAGTACTTC. Translated, it gives CASSYSGTSGAKETQYF.

The V and J genes are TRBV19 and TRBJ1-5; no reliable D call. Germline CDR1 and CDR2: LNHDA and SQIVND (reference sequence). V was pared by 1 base and J by 2 bases, with 21 bases between. CDR3 length: 19 amino acids. This CDR3 is CASSIGPIMREVGNQPQHF. CDR3 nucleotides: TGTGCCAGTAGTATAGGTCCCATCATGAGGGAAGTAGGCAATCAGCCCCAGCATTTT.

The chain carries TRBV11-3 and TRBJ2-2; the match to TRBD2 covers 10 bases. There are 15 residues in the CDR3. J gave up 7 bases and V 5 bases, and 7 bases lay outside the gene matches. Per germline, CDR1 SGHNT and CDR2 YENEEA. Written as DNA, the CDR3 is TGTGCCAGCAGCGTTAGCGGGGGGAGAGGCGGGGAGCTGTTTTTT. Encoded protein: CASSVSGGRGGELFF.

In this sample, this clone turned up once. The genes are TRBV18 and TRBJ2-7, with 9 nucleotides matching TRBD1. Trimming cost V 6 bases and J 2 bases; bases outside gene matches: 11. CDR1 is KGHSH and CDR2 is LQKENI in the germline V gene. This CDR3 is built from 16 residues. In DNA form, the CDR3 reads TGTGCCAGCTCTTCGGACAGGGGAAAAGGAACCTACGAGCAGTACTTC. This sequence encodes CASSSDRGKGTYEQYF.